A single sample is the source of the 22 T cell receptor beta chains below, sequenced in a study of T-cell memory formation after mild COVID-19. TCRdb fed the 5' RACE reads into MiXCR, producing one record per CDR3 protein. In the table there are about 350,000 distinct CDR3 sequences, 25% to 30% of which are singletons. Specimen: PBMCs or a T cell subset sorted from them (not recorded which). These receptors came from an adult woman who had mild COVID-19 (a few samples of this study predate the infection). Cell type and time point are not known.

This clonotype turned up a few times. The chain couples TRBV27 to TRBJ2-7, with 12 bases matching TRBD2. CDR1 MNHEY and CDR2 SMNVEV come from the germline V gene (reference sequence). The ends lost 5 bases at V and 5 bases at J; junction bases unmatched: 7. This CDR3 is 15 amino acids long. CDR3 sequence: CASSQRLAGVNEQYF. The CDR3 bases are TGTGCCAGCAGTCAGAGACTAGCGGGAGTCAACGAGCAGTACTTC.

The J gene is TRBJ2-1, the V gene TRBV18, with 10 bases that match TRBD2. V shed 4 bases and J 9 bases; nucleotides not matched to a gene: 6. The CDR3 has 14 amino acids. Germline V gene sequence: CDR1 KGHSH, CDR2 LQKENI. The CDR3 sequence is CASSQREGRVEQFF. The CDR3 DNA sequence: TGTGCCAGCTCACAGCGGGAGGGCCGGGTTGAGCAGTTCTTC. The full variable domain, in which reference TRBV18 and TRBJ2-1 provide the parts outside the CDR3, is NAGVMQNPRHLVRRRGQEARLRCSPMKGHSHVYWYRQLPEEGLKFMVYLQKENIIDESGMPKERFSAEFPKEGPSILRIQQVVRGDSAAYFCASSQREGRVEQFFGPGTRLTVL.

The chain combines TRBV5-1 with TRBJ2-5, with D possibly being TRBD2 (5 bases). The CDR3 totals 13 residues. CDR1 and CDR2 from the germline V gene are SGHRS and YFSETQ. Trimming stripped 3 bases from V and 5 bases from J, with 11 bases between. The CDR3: CASSSGPGETQYF. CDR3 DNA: TGCGCCAGCAGCTCAGGACCGGGGGAGACCCAGTACTTC.

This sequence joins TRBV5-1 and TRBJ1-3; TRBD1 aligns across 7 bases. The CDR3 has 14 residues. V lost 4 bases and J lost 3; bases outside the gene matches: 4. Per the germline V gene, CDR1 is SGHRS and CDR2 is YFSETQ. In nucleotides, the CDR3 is TGCGCCAGCAGCCCCGGGGACAGTGGAAACACCATATATTTT. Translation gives CASSPGDSGNTIYF.

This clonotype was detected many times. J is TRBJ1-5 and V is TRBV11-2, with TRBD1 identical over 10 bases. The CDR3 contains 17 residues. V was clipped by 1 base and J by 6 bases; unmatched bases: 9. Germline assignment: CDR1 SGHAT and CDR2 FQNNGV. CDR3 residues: CASSLGEAGQGFQPQHF. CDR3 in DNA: TGTGCCAGCAGCTTAGGCGAGGCGGGACAGGGGTTTCAGCCCCAGCATTTT.

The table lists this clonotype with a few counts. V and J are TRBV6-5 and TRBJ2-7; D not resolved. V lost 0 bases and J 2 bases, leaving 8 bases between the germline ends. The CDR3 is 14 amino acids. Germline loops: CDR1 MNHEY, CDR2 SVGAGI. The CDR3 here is CASSYSPETYEQYF. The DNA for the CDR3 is TGTGCCAGCAGTTACTCCCCGGAAACCTACGAGCAGTACTTC.

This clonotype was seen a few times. This CDR3 is CASSLSTNYGYTF. The CDR3 region has the DNA TGCGCCAGCAGCTTAAGTACTAACTATGGCTACACCTTC. The V gene is TRBV5-1, the J gene TRBJ1-2, with D unclear. The CDR3 is made up of 13 amino acids. Germline V lookup: CDR1 SGHRS, CDR2 YFSETQ. V was pared by 2 bases and J by 0 bases, with 5 bases between.

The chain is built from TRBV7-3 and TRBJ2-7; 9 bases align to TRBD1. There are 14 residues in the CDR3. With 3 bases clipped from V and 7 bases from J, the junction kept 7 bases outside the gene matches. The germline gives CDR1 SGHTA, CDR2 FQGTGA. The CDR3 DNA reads TGTGCCAGCAGCTTCGGGGACAGGGTGTCTGAGCAGTACTTC. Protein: CASSFGDRVSEQYF. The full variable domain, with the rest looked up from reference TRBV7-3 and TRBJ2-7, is GAGVSQTPSNKVTEKGKYVELRCDPISGHTALYWYRQSLGQGPEFLIYFQGTGAADDSGLPNDRFFAVRPEGSVSTLKIQRTERGDSAVYLCASSFGDRVSEQYFGPGTRLTVT.

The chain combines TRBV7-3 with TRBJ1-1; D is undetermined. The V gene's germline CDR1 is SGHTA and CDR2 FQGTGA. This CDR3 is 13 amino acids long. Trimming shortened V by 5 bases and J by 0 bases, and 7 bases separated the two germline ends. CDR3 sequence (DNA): TGTGCCAGCAGCCCGAGTGTGAACACTGAAGCTTTCTTT. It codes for CASSPSVNTEAFF. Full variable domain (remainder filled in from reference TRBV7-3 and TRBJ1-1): GAGVSQTPSNKVTEKGKYVELRCDPISGHTALYWYRQSLGQGPEFLIYFQGTGAADDSGLPNDRFFAVRPEGSVSTLKIQRTERGDSAVYLCASSPSVNTEAFFGQGTRLTVV.

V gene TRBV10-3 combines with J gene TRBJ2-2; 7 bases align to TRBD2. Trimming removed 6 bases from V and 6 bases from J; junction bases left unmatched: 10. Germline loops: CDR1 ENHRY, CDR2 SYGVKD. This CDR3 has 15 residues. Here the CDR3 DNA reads TGTGCCATCAGAGACGACCTCCGGGGGGCCGGGGAGCTGTTTTTT. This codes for CAIRDDLRGAGELFF.

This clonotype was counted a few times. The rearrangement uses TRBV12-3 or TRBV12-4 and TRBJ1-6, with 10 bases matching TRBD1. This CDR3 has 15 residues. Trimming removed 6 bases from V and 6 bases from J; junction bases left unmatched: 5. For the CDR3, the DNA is TGTGCCAGCAGGACGGGGACAGGGGTTAATTCACCCCTCCACTTT. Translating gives CASRTGTGVNSPLHF.

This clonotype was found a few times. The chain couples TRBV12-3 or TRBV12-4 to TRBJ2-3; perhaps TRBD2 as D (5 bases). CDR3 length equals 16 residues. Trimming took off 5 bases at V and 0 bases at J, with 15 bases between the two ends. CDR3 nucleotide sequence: TGTGCCAGCAGTCCCTCTCGAGCGGTTAGCACAGATACGCAGTATTTT. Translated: CASSPSRAVSTDTQYF.

DNA of the CDR3: TGCGCCAGCAGCTTGGTAGGGGCCCCCACAGATACGCAGTATTTT. Translating it yields CASSLVGAPTDTQYF. V is TRBV5-1 and J is TRBJ2-3; weak D call: TRBD1 (5 bases). V lost 0 bases and J lost 2, with 10 bases in between. Germline V CDR1 and CDR2: SGHRS, YFSETQ. The CDR3 sequence is 15 residues long.

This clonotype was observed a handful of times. DNA of the CDR3: TGTGCCAGCAGCACTAACACCGGGGAGCTGTTTTTT. It encodes CASSTNTGELFF. The chain links TRBV9 to TRBJ2-2, with D uncertain. The length of the CDR3 is 12 residues. CDR1 is SGDLS and CDR2 is YYNGEE in the germline V gene. V was cut by 4 bases and J by 2 bases, with 3 bases left in between.

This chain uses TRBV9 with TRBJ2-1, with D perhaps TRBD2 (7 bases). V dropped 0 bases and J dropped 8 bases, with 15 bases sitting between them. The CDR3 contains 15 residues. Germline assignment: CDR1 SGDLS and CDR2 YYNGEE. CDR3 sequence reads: CASSVGWGGGDEQFF. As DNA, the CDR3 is TGTGCCAGCAGCGTAGGCTGGGGGGGCGGGGATGAGCAGTTCTTC.

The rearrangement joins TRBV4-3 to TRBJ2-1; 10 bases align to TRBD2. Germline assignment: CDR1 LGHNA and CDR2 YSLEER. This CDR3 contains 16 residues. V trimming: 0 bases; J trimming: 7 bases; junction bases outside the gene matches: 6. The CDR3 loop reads CASSQDRLAGVNEQFF. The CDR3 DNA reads TGCGCCAGCAGCCAAGACCGTCTAGCGGGAGTTAATGAGCAGTTCTTC.

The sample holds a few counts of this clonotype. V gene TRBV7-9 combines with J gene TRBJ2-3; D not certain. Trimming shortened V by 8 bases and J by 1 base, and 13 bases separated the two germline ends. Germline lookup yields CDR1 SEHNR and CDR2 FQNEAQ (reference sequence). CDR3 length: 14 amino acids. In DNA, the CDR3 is TGTGCCAGCTCCCTGAGCGTAGGCACAGATACGCAGTATTTT. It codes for CASSLSVGTDTQYF.

Written as DNA, the CDR3 is TGTGCCAGCAGCTCCGGGACTACTGCTAATGAGCAGTTCTTC. It specifies CASSSGTTANEQFF. The V and J genes are TRBV7-2 and TRBJ2-1; 7 bases align to TRBD2. The CDR3 has 14 amino acids. Germline V lookup: CDR1 SGHTA, CDR2 FQGNSA. V lost 4 bases, J lost 7 bases, and 7 bases stayed unmatched.

The CDR3 DNA is TGTGCCACCAGTGATTTGAGTGAGACTGAAGCTTTCTTT. Translation gives CATSDLSETEAFF. The rearrangement uses TRBV24-1 and TRBJ1-1, with D unclear. Trimming shortened V by 0 bases and J by 5 bases, and 6 bases separated the two germline ends. The CDR3 contains 13 residues. In germline, CDR1 is KGHDR, CDR2 SFDVKD.

The CDR3 sequence: CSATGLAGHTDTQYF. The CDR3 coding sequence is TGCAGTGCCACCGGACTAGCAGGACACACAGATACGCAGTATTTT. This chain links TRBV20-1 with TRBJ2-3, with 8 bases that match TRBD2. The V segment lost 6 bases and the J segment 2 bases; nucleotides outside the gene matches: 10. The CDR3 consists of 15 residues. From germline, CDR1 is DFQATT and CDR2 SNEGSKA (reference sequence).

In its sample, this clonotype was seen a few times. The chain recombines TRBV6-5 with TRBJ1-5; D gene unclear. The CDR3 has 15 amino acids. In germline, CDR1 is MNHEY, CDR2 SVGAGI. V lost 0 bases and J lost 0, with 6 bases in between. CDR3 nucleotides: TGTGCCAGCAGTTACTCAGGGAGTAGCAATCAGCCCCAGCATTTT. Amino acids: CASSYSGSSNQPQHF.

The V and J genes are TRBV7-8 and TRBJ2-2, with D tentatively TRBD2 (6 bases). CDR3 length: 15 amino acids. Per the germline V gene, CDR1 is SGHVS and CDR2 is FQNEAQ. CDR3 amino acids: CCSGGAAQGTGELFF. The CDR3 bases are TGTTGCAGCGGCGGGGCGGCTCAGGGCACCGGGGAGCTGTTTTTT.